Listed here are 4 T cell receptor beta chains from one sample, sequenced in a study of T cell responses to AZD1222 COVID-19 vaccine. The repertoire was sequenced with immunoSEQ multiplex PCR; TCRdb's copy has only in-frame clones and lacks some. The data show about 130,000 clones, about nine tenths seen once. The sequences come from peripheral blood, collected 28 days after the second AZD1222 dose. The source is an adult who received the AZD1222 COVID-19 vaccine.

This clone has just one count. The CDR3 nucleotides are TGTGCCAGCAGCGGGGGCTTTGCGACTGAAGCTTTCTTT. Translation: CASSGGFATEAFF. The genes are TRBV13 and TRBJ1-1; TRBD1 is a possible D gene (6 bases). Looked up from germline, CDR1 is PRHDT and CDR2 is FYEKMQ (reference sequence). The V and J ends lost 5 bases and 5 bases respectively, with 12 bases between them. The CDR3 consists of 13 residues.

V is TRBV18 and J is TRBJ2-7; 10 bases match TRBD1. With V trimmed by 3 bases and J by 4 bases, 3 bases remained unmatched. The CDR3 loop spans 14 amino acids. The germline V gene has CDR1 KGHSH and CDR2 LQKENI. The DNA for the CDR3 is TGTGCCAGCTCACCTACGGGACAGGGGTACGAGCAGTACTTC. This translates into CASSPTGQGYEQYF.

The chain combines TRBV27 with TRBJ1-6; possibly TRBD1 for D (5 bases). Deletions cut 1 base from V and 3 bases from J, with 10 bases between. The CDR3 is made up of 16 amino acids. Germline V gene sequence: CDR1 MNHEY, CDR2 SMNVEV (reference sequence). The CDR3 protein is CASSLWAGLYNSPLHF. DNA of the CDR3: TGTGCCAGCAGTTTATGGGCAGGGCTCTATAATTCACCCCTCCACTTT.

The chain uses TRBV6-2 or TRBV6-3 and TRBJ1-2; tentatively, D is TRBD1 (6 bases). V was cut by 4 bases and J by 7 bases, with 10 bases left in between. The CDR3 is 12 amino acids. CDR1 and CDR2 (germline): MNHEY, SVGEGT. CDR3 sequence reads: CASSSTGSGYTF. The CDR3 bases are TGTGCCAGCAGTTCAACAGGGTCTGGCTACACCTTC.